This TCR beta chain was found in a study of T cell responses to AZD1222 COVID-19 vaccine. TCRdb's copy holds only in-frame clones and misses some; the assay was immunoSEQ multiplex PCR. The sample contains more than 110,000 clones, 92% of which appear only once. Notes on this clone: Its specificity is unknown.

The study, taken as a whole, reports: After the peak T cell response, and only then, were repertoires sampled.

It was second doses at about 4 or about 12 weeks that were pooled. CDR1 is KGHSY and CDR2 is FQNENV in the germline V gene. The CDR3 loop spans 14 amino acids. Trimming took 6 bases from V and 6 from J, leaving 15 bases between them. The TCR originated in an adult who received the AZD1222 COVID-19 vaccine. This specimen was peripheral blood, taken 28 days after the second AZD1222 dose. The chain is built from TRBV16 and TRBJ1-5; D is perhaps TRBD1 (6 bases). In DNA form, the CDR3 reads TGTGCCAGCAGACTCCAGGGGAACGGTCAGCCCCAGCATTTT. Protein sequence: CASRLQGNGQPQHF.